Here is one T cell receptor beta chain with its context. Which antigen it targets is not known. Base qualities are not at hand, and no much larger clone is one base apart. These data originate in a study of blood T cells in healthy people across ages (dated by TCRdb to between 2014 and 2016). At the level of the whole study: In model experiments, roughly one uniquely barcoded TCR beta cDNA molecule per two T cells was captured by template switching. To track age-related changes in TCR beta repertoire diversity, the study relied on deep sequencing normalized with unique cDNA molecular identifiers. The donors were divided into four age groups: young (average approximately 16 years), middle-aged (around 41), aged (approximately 59) and long-lived (around 80). To avoid experimental bias, donors of different ages were randomly spread across the sequencing lanes. Using the same blood draw, the study looked at two additional independent replicas of 1 million unique cDNA reads for two donors, one aged 18 to 29 and the other aged 80 or older.

Library preparation was by 5' RACE. The second PCR ran for roughly 7 to 11 cycles and used a J-beta primer mix along with a sample-barcoded 5' primer. Each TCR beta cDNA molecule received a unique molecular identifier from a template-switch 5' adaptor carrying 12 random nucleotides. At least 2.5 million CDR3-containing paired-end reads were obtained from each sample. The Mint cDNA synthesis kit, primed by a TRBC-specific oligonucleotide, was used to synthesize first-strand cDNA from all RNA. All cDNA was treated with uracil-DNA glycosylase and then went through a first 18-cycle PCR with the universal primers M1SS and BC2_uni_R. Per the authors' processing: For normalization, 1 million high-quality reads, each with a distinct molecular identifier, were randomly selected from each sample. Reads with shared molecular identifiers were discarded instead of being binned into consensus sequences. MiTCR, set to a Q25 quality threshold and the strictest error-elimination algorithm, was used for CDR3 identification, clonotype clustering and error correction. A nonparametric unseen species model with Euler transformation was used to estimate a lower bound on total TCR beta diversity. Starting from the raw public reads, TCRdb applied fastp trimming at Q25, assembled clones with MiXCR and retained in-frame beta chains. Here each entry gathers all rows of one CDR3 protein and keeps the most common genes and DNA. The V and J calls, along with clone size, are taken from TCRdb and not from the paper's own processing. For this sample the table gives approximately 2,000,000 distinct CDR3 sequences, of which about two fifths were detected only once. The ten largest clonotypes hold under 25% of the sample.

The approximately 39 donors, aged about 6 to 100 years, were systemically healthy Caucasian individuals from Russia. Approximately 9 milliliters of peripheral blood were collected from each donor into EDTA-treated Vacutainer tubes. Ficoll-Paque density-gradient centrifugation was used to isolate PBMCs, with at least 6.5 million obtained per sample. Trizol reagent was used to extract total RNA from the PBMCs, yielding at least 5 micrograms per sample. For every donor, flow cytometry on a PBMC aliquot measured the percentage of naive CD45RAhigh/CD27high T cells. Spanning cysteine to phenylalanine, the CDR3 consists of 16 amino acids. The only DNA kept is the CDR3, 48 bases in frame from the first base. The germline V gene (reference sequence) supplies CDR1 SGHKS and CDR2 YYEKEE. V is pared back by 4 bases and J by 3 bases, with 17 bases lying between the germline termini. Study-wide conclusions, independent of this receptor: There was a strong correlation between observed TCR beta diversity and the percentage of naive T cells measured by flow cytometry. Conclusive comparison of naive and antigen-experienced compartments was prevented by the profiling of bulk unsorted PBMCs. As age increased, observed TCR beta diversity per million T cells dropped in a roughly linear way, and a significant reduction was already evident by age 40. Compared with the aged group, more naive CD4+ T cells, fewer expanded clones and increased TCR diversity were shown by the long-lived group, suggesting age selection. Estimates of total diversity from one million sequenced T cells were regarded as lower bounds and underestimates. Donor CMV infection status was unknown, potentially confounding age-related changes in expanded clonotypes.

The chain is encoded by TRBV5-5 joined to TRBJ1-5; TRBD1 is a possible D gene, resting on 5 matching bases. The specimen was blood. This TCR derives from a human donor in good health. The CDR3 corresponds to CASSPSGTFVNQPQHF. The DNA sequence is given as TGTGCCAGCAGCCCATCAGGGACCTTCGTCAATCAGCCCCAGCATTTT.